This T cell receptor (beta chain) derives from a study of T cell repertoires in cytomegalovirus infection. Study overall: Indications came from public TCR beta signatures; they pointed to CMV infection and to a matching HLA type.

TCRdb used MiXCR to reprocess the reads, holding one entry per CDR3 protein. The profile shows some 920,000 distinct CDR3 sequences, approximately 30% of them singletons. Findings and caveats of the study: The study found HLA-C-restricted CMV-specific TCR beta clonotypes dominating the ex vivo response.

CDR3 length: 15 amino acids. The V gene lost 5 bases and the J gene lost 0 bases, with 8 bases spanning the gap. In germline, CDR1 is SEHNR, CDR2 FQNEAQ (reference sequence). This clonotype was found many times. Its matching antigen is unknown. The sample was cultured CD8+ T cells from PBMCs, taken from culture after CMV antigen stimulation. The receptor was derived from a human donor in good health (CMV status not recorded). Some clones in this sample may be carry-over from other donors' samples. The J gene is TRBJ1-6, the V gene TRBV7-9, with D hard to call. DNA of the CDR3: TGTGCCAGCAGCCCCCCCATCTCCTATAATTCACCCCTCCACTTT. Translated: CASSPPISYNSPLHF. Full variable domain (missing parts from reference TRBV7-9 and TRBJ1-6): DTGVSQNPRHKITKRGQNVTFRCDPISEHNRLYWYRQTLGQGPEFLTYFQNEAQLEKSRLLSDRFSAERPKGSFSTLEIQRTEQGDSAMYLCASSPPISYNSPLHFGNGTRLTVT.